Listed below are T cell receptor beta chains from one sample, sequenced in a study of cytomegalovirus exposure and HLA in healthy donors. Only in-frame clones appear in the TCRdb table, and some are missing; sequencing was by immunoSEQ multiplex PCR. The data show 150,000 or so clones, about 80% seen once. Sequencing input: PBMCs. Receptors were obtained from a man aged 40-49 years in good health and CMV-seropositive. CDR3s include the opening cysteine and the closing phenylalanine or tryptophan. Each record gives: J gene, V gene, CDR3 length, CDR3 protein.

TRBJ2-2 TRBV10-2 14 CASASGVNTGELFF
TRBJ1-5 TRBV29-1 12 CSVEVPGQPQHF
TRBJ1-1 TRBV7-9 13 CASSFGQGEEAFF
TRBJ2-6 TRBV7-3 17 CASSLWGRGAGANVLTF
TRBJ2-1 TRBV27 17 CASSPHPGTSGYNEQFF
TRBJ2-2 TRBV25-1 14 CASGRDRATGELFF
TRBJ1-5 TRBV15 15 CATSRDWGSNQPQHF
TRBJ2-1 TRBV11-2 13 CASSLDLAGGQFF
TRBJ2-1 TRBV6-1 15 CASGPLAGGWNEQFF
TRBJ1-2 TRBV21-1 16 CASSPPYDTGRYGYTF